The source of this T cell receptor (beta chain) is a study of T cell repertoires in cytomegalovirus infection. At the level of the study: It can be stated that public TCR beta signatures indicated CMV infection as well as a matching HLA type.

Study findings and constraints: Dominating the ex vivo response were HLA-C-restricted CMV-specific TCR beta clonotypes. CMV carriers having the relevant HLA were flagged by cumulative public TCR beta family frequency.

The ends were cut back, 1 base at V and 7 bases at J, with 10 bases in the middle. The CDR3 totals 13 residues. From the reads, TCRdb called clonotypes with MiXCR, one entry per CDR3 protein. The sample holds over 300,000 distinct CDR3 sequences, 15% to 20% seen once. In its sample, this clonotype was seen many times. Antigen specificity is unknown. Sequenced input: PBMCs. This clonotype was sampled from a human donor in good health (CMV status not recorded). Some clones in this sample may be carry-over from other donors' samples. The chain uses TRBV12-3 or TRBV12-4 and TRBJ1-2, with D possibly TRBD1 on 5 matching bases. The CDR3 DNA is TGTGCCAGCAGTTTAGAGGGGCAGACTGGCTACACCTTC. Translated, it gives CASSLEGQTGYTF.